One TCR beta chain is described in this entry. There is no known antigen for this receptor. Base qualities are not provided; no much larger clone lies one nucleotide away. The TCR beta CDR3 regions were amplified from the RNA transcripts. A first-round RT-PCR of the TCR CDR3 used the HTBI primer set with the Qiagen OneStep RT-PCR kit. Libraries were constructed in a second round of multiplex PCR, after which size selection and purification were carried out. Libraries were sequenced paired-end with 100 bp reads on an Illumina HiSeq2000. Per the authors' processing: Raw data were processed with SOAPnuke, discarding reads with adapters, uncalled bases, mean Phred below 15, or no exact constant-primer or identifier match. COPE v1.2.5 was used to merge high-quality paired reads, and clonotypes were defined as unique nucleotide sequences. MiTCR v1.1 was used to align the clonotypes against IMGT TRBV, TRBD and TRBJ reference segments. The analysis included only V-J combinations with a frequency above 0.0001, which together covered more than 99% of the repertoires. The TCS score was defined as the ratio of F50 (clonal expansion) to E x V (chaos), calculated using BLOSUM62-based TCRdist between CDR3 peptides within each V-J. Welch's t-statistics and random forest reduced 500 to 650 V-J features to 13, which were used in a naive Bayes classifier (R e1071). The raw public data were reprocessed by TCRdb itself: fastp quality trimming at Q25, MiXCR clonotype calling, in-frame beta chains only. Each record represents a unique CDR3 protein, reported with the most common genes and DNA among its rows. TCRdb, not the original authors, processed these V and J calls. The table for this sample lists approximately 720,000 distinct CDR3 sequences; roughly a sixth of them were counted only once. Of the sample, 16% falls within the top ten clones.

The entry originates in a study of T cells in Graves' hyperthyroidism and ophthalmopathy (dated by TCRdb to the late 2010s). In terms of the full investigation: Peripheral blood was sampled at the time of initial diagnosis, prior to any treatment. TCR V-J signatures able to tell the groups apart were searched for in a discovery cohort of 90 to 100 patients, of whom over 40 had Graves' ophthalmopathy and around 58 had stable Graves' hyperthyroidism. Prospective prediction of ophthalmopathy was tested in an independent validation cohort of fewer than 20 hyperthyroidism patients and some 17 patients who later progressed to ophthalmopathy. The 75 to 100 discovery patients were randomly split 7:3 into training and test sets. In addition, the study compared T-cell repertoires in thyroid tissue and in blood from five to seven Graves' hyperthyroidism patients. After sampling, hyperthyroidism patients received methimazole starting at 30 mg daily, and ophthalmopathy patients received high-dose intravenous methylprednisolone. The paper describes TCR Vbeta CDR3 sequencing of 120 to 150 peripheral blood samples, made up of about 41 ophthalmopathy patients, approximately 73 hyperthyroidism patients and about 17 progressor patients.

The germline V gene yields SNHLY for CDR1 and FYNNEI for CDR2. Trimmed from V: 4 bases; trimmed from J: 9 bases; junction bases lacking a gene match: 8. Including the terminal cysteine and phenylalanine, the CDR3 comprises 14 residues. The CDR3 DNA has 42 bases and is translated from base 1. The hyperthyroidism patients were between 18 and 65 years old and newly diagnosed, with a disease duration of less than 2 months. The study excluded patients with uncontrolled infections, other autoimmune diseases, pregnancy or lactation. Diagnoses were established on the basis of clinical symptoms, serum thyroxine and TRAb, thyroid ultrasound, and orbital computed tomography. Blood from progressor patients was collected at the time of first diagnosis with hyperthyroidism, before any ophthalmopathy symptoms had appeared. Ficoll-Paque density gradient centrifugation was used to isolate PBMCs from under 11 ml of fresh peripheral blood. Progressor patients were defined as those initially diagnosed with Graves' hyperthyroidism in whom ophthalmopathy developed during follow-up. Trizol reagent was used to extract total RNA, and RNA quality was then checked on an Agilent 2100 Bioanalyzer.

Summary of the overall study and its limitations: Sample size was not statistically predetermined, and investigators were not blinded to group allocation. In cross-validation, a model built on a 13 V-J signature told ophthalmopathy apart from stable hyperthyroidism with under 90% sensitivity and 81% to 82% specificity, and in testing the same model reached 80%/75%. Most expanded thyroid clonotypes (frequency above 0.001) were also detected in blood, a finding suggesting that blood repertoires may reflect thyroid immune responses. During validation, the model predicted progression to ophthalmopathy a median of around 6 months ahead of onset, with around 71% sensitivity and less than 85% specificity.

This receptor chain uses TRBV2 and TRBJ2-1, and 8 bases in between align with TRBD2. What was sequenced was blood. The receptor was isolated from a woman aged 45-65 years with Graves' hyperthyroidism that later progressed to Graves' ophthalmopathy. The nucleotide sequence reads as follows: TGTGCCAGCAGTGTTGGACTAGCCGTCACTGAGCAGTTCTTC. This codes for CASSVGLAVTEQFF.